This record covers a single T cell receptor (beta chain). V lost 0 bases and J 2 bases, leaving 8 bases between the germline ends. CDR1 is LGHNA, CDR2 YSLEER, per germline. The CDR3 consists of 15 residues. These data are taken from a study of shared T cell receptors in the human thymus. TCRdb keeps only in-frame clones here, not all; method: immunoSEQ multiplex PCR. Here the sample spans hundreds of thousands of clones, 87% being singletons. These same records also appear under a second study, on human thymus T cells. That work adds: Thymus was obtained from resections taken during corrective heart surgery. An apparent bias in V and J gene usage was seen in thymic and blood repertoires.

This sequence was found in a boy in the first two years of life with a congenital heart defect. Sequencing was performed on thymocytes. The J gene is TRBJ1-5, the V gene TRBV4-3; D is ambiguous. CDR3 DNA sequence: TGCGCCAGCAGCCAAGATTTTCGAGGCAATCAGCCCCAGCATTTT. It codes for CASSQDFRGNQPQHF.